This T cell receptor beta chain was found in a study of shared clonotypes between healthy human individuals. Study findings and constraints: A generally larger estimated richness was seen in naive subsets than in memory subsets.

Profiling relied on immunoSEQ multiplex PCR, and the TCRdb table lists in-frame clones only, not all of them. The table shows about a million clones, with approximately 75% occurring only once. CDR3 size: 14 residues. Trimming pared 2 bases from V and 4 bases from J, leaving 11 bases between. Germline V gene sequence: CDR1 SGHTA, CDR2 FQGNSA. With respect to this clone: Its antigen is undetermined.

This receptor was obtained from a man aged 18 to 35 in good health. Some clones in this sample may be carry-over from other donors' samples. Specimen: memory CD4+ T cells from PBMCs. As to subset: CD45RA-negative fraction. This chain joins TRBV7-2 and TRBJ2-5; D tentatively reads TRBD1 or TRBD2 (5 bases each). The DNA of the CDR3 is TGTGCCAGCAGCTTATTTGGGGGTGGAGAGACCCAGTACTTC. Translating gives CASSLFGGGETQYF.